This TCR beta chain comes out of a study of cytomegalovirus exposure and HLA in healthy donors. Across the whole study: Most donors, just over 80% of several hundred genotyped, fell in the Caucasian-associated ancestry cluster.

Every donor was a healthy person donating bone marrow. Though nominally healthy at sampling, donors likely had unrecorded immune exposures. As concerns this clone: Its antigen is not known.

Germline-derived CDR1 and CDR2 are SGDLS and YYNGEE. The CDR3 consists of 14 residues. Trimming took 0 bases from V and 8 from J; bases not matched to a gene: 5. Both 60 Vbeta primers and 13 Jbeta primers went into the PCR. Clones were sequenced by immunoSEQ multiplex PCR, and TCRdb holds only the in-frame ones, with some missing. The table lists fewer than 200,000 clones, about 86% of them singletons. Study results and limitations: In a later analysis, a genetic analysis reported fewer productive-TCR N-insertions in an Asian-associated ancestry cluster than the cohort average.

The sample comprised PBMCs. The rearrangement links TRBV9 to TRBJ2-1, with 7 bases identical to TRBD2. This clonotype was sampled from a woman aged 25 to 39 in good health and CMV-seronegative. In nucleotides, the CDR3 is TGTGCCAGCAGCGTAGTCGGGGCGGGGGATGAGCAGTTCTTC. Its translation: CASSVVGAGDEQFF.